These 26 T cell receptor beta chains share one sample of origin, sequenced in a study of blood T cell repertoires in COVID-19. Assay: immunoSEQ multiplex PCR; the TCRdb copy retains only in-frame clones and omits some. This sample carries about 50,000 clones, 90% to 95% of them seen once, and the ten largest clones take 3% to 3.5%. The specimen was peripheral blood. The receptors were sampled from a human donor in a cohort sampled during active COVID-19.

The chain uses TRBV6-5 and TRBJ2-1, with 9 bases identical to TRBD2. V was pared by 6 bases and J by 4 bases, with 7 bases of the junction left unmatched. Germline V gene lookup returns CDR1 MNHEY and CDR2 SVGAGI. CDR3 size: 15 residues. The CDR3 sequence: CASSQRTSVYNEQFF. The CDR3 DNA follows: TGTGCCAGCAGCCAAAGGACTAGCGTTTACAATGAGCAGTTCTTC.

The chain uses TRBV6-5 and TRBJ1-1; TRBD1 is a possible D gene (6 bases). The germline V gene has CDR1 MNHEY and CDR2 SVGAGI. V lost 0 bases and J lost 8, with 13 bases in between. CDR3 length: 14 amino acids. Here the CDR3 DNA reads TGTGCCAGCAGTTACTCGTCAAGTCAGGGGGAAGCTTTCTTT. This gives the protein CASSYSSSQGEAFF.

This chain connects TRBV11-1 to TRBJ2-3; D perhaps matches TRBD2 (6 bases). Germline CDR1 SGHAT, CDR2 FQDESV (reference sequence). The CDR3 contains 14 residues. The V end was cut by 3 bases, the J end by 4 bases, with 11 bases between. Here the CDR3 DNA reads TGTGCCAGCAGCTTCGGGCAGCGGGCAGATACGCAGTATTTT. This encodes CASSFGQRADTQYF.

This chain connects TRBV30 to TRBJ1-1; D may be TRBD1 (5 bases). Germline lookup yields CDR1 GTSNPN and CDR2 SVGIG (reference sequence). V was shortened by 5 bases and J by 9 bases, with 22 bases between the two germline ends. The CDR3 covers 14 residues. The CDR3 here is CAWRQGRDLDKAFF. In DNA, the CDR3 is TGTGCCTGGCGCCAGGGAAGAGATCTCGACAAAGCTTTCTTT.

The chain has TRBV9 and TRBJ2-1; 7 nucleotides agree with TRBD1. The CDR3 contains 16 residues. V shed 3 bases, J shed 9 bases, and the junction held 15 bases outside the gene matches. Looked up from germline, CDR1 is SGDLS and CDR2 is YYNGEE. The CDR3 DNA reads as TGTGCCAGCAGCGGATCTCGGGCACCGAGGGACAGTGAGCAGTTCTTC. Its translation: CASSGSRAPRDSEQFF.

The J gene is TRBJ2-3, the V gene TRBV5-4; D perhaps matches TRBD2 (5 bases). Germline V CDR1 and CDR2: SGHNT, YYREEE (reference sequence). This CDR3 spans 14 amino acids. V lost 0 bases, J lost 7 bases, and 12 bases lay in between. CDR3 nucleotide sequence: TGTGCCAGCAGCTTGGGTGGAGGTGGTAATACGCAGTATTTT. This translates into CASSLGGGGNTQYF.

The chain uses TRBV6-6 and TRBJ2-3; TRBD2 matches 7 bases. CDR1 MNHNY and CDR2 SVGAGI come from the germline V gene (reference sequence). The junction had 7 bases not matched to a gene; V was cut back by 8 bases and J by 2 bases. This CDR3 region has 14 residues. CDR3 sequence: CASRLAGHTDTQYF. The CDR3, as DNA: TGTGCCAGCCGTTTAGCGGGCCACACAGATACGCAGTATTTT.

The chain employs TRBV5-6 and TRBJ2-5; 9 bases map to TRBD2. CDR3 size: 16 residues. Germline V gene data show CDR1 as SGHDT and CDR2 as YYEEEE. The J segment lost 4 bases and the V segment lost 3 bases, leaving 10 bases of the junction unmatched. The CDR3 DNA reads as TGTGCCAGCAGCTACCGACCCCTACTAGCGGGAGAGACCCAGTACTTC. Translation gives CASSYRPLLAGETQYF.

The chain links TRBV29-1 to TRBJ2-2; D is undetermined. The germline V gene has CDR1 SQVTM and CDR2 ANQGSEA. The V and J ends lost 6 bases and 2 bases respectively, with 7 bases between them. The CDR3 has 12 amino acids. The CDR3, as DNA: TGCAGCGTCTCCAGAAACACCGGGGAGCTGTTTTTT. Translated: CSVSRNTGELFF.

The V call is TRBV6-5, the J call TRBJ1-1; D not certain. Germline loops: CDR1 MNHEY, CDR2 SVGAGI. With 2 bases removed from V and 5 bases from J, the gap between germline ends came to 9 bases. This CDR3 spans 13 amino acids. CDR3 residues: CASSYQSGTEAFF. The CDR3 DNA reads TGTGCCAGCAGTTACCAATCGGGAACTGAAGCTTTCTTT.

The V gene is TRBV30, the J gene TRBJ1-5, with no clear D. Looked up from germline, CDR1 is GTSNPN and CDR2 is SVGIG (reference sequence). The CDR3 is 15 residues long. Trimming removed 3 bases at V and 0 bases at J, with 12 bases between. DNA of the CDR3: TGTGCCTGGAGCCCAGCGACCTATAGCAATCAGCCCCAGCATTTT. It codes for CAWSPATYSNQPQHF.

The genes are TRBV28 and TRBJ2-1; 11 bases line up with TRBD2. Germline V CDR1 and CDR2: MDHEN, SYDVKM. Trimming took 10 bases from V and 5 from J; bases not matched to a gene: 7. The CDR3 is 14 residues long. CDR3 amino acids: CAIALAGEDNEQFF. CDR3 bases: TGTGCCATTGCACTAGCGGGAGAGGACAATGAGCAGTTCTTC.

CDR3: CAWKPSDPDTQYF. CDR3 nucleotides: TGTGCCTGGAAGCCTAGCGATCCAGATACGCAGTATTTT. V is TRBV30 and J is TRBJ2-3; tentative D call: TRBD2 (6 bases). The CDR3 runs 13 residues. CDR1 is GTSNPN and CDR2 is SVGIG in the germline V gene (reference sequence). Trimming took off 4 bases at V and 4 bases at J, with 12 bases between the two ends.

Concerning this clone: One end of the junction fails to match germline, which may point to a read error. The CDR3: CASSFGGSFRGIF. CDR3 bases: TGCGCCAGCAGCTTTGGCGGGAGCTTTCGAGGGATCTTC. The J gene is TRBJ2-1, the V gene TRBV5-1, with TRBD2 matching over 7 bases. Germline V CDR1 and CDR2: SGHRS, YFSETQ. The CDR3 totals 13 residues.

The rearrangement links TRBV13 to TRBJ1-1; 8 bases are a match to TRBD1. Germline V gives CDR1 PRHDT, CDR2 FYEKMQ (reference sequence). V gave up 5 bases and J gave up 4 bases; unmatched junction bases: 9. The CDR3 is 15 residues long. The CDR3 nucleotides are TGTGCCAGCAGCCCAACAGGGGGAAGTAGCACTGAAGCTTTCTTT. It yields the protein CASSPTGGSSTEAFF. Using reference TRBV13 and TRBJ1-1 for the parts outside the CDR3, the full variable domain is AAGVIQSPRHLIKEKRETATLKCYPIPRHDTVYWYQQGPGQDPQFLISFYEKMQSDKGSIPDRFSAQQFSDYHSELNMSSLELGDSALYFCASSPTGGSSTEAFFGQGTRLTVV.

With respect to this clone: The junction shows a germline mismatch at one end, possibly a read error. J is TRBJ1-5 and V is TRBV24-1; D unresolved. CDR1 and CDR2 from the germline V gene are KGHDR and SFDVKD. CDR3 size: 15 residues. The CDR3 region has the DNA TGTGCCACCAGTGACTCCGACCATAGCAATCGGCCCCAGCATTTT. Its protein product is CATSDSDHSNRPQHF.

Here the CDR3 reads CASSPLVTGELFF. As DNA, the CDR3 is TGCGCCAGCAGCCCCCTAGTAACCGGGGAGCTGTTTTTT. This chain uses TRBV4-1 with TRBJ2-2; D not certain. Germline CDR1 and CDR2: MGHRA and YSYEKL. The CDR3 contains 13 residues. V was shortened by 4 bases and J by 5 bases, with 8 bases between the two germline ends.

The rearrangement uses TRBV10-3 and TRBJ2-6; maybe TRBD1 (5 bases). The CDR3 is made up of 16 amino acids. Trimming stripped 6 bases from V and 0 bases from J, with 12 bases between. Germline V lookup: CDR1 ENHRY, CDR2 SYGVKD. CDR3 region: CAIRGRVSSGANVLTF. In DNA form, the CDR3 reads TGTGCCATCAGAGGCAGGGTATCCTCTGGGGCCAACGTCCTGACTTTC.

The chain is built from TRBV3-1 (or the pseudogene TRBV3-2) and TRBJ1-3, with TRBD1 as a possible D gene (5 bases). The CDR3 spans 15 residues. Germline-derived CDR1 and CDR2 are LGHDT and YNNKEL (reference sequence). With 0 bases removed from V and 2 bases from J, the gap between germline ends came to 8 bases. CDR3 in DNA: TGTGCCAGCAGCCAAGATTGGGGGGCTGGAAACACCATATATTTT. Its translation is CASSQDWGAGNTIYF.

In DNA, the CDR3 is TGTGCCAGCGAAGGGACAGGGTATAACTATGGCTACACCTTC. Protein sequence: CASEGTGYNYGYTF. J is TRBJ1-2 and V is TRBV2; 9 bases agree with TRBD1. Looked up from germline, CDR1 is SNHLY and CDR2 is FYNNEI. The CDR3 is 14 residues long. The V gene end was trimmed by 8 bases and the J gene end by 1 base; junction bases not matched to a gene: 5. Variable domain in full (rest from reference TRBV2 and TRBJ1-2): EPEVTQTPSHQVTQMGQEVILRCVPISNHLYFYWYRQILGQKVEFLVSFYNNEISEKSEIFDDQFSVERPDGSNFTLKIRSTKLEDSAMYFCASEGTGYNYGYTFGSGTRLTVV.

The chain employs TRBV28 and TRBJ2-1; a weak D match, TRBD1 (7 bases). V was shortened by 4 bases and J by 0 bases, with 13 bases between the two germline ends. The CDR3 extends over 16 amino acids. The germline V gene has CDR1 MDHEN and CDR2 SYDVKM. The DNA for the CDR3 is TGTGCCAGCAGTTCCAGGGGGGCAGGCTCCTACAATGAGCAGTTCTTC. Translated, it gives CASSSRGAGSYNEQFF.

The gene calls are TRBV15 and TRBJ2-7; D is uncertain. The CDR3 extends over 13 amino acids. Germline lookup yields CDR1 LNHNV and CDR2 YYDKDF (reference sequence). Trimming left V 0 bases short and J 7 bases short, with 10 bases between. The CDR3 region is CATSRDLASEQYV. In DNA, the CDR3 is TGTGCCACCAGCAGAGATCTGGCTAGTGAGCAGTACGTC.

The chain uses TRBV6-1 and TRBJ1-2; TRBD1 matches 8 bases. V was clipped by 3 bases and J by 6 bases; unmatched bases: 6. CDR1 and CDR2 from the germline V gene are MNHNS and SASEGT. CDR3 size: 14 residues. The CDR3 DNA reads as TGTGCCAGCAGTGAGCGACAGGGGATTGATGGCTACACCTTC. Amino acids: CASSERQGIDGYTF.

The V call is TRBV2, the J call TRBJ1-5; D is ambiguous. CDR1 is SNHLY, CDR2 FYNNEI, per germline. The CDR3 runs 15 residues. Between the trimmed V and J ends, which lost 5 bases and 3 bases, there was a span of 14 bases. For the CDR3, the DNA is TGTGCCAGCAGTCAGGACTCTGGCTTCAATCAGCCCCAGCATTTT. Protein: CASSQDSGFNQPQHF.

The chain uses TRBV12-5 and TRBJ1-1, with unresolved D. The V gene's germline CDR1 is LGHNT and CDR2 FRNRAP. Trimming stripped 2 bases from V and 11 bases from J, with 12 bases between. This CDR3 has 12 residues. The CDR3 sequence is CASGLREGRAFF. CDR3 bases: TGTGCTAGTGGTTTGCGTGAGGGTCGCGCTTTCTTT.

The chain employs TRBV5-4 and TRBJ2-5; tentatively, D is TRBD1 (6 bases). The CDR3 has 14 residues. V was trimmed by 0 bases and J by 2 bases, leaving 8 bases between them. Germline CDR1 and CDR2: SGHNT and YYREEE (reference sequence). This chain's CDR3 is CASSLAGTQETQYF. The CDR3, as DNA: TGTGCCAGCAGCTTGGCGGGGACACAAGAGACCCAGTACTTC.